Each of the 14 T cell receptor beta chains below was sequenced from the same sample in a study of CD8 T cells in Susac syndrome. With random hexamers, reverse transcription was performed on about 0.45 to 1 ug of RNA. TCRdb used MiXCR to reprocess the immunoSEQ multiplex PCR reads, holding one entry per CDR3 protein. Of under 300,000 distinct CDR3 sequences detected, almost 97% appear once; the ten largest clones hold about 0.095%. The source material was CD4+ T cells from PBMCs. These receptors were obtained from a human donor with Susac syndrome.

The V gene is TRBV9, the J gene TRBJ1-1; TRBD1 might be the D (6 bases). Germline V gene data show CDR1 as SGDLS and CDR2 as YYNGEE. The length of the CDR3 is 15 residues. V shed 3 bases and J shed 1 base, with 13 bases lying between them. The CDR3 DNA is TGTGCCAGCAGCGCCTCAACGGACAGGAACACTGAAGCTTTCTTT. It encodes CASSASTDRNTEAFF.

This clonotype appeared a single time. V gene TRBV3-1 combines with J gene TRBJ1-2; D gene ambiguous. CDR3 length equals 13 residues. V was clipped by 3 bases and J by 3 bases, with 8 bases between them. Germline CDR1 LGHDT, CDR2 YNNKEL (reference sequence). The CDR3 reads CASSHGVHYGYTF. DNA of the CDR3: TGTGCCAGCAGCCACGGGGTACACTATGGCTACACCTTC. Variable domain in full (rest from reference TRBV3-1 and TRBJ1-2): DTAVSQTPKYLVTQMGNDKSIKCEQNLGHDTMYWYKQDSKKFLKIMFSYNNKELIINETVPNRFSPKSPDKAHLNLHINSLELGDSAVYFCASSHGVHYGYTFGSGTRLTVV.

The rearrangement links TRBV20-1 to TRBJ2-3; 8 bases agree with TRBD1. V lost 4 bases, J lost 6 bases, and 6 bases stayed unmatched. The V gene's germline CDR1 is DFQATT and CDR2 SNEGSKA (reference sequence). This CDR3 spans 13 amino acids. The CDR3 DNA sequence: TGCAGTGCTAACCATCAGGGGGCCGATACGCAGTATTTT. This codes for CSANHQGADTQYF.

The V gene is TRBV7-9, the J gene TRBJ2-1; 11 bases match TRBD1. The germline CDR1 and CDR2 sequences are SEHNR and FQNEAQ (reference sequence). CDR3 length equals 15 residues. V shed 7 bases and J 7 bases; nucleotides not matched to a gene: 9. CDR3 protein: CASTLGTGGVNEQFF. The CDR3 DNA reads TGTGCCAGCACCCTAGGGACAGGGGGAGTGAATGAGCAGTTCTTC.

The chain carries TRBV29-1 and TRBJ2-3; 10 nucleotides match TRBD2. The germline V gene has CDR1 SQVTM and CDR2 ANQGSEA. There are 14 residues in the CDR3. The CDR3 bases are TGCTCCGGGGCTAGCGGGAGAGGGACAGATACGCAGTATTTT. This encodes CSGASGRGTDTQYF.

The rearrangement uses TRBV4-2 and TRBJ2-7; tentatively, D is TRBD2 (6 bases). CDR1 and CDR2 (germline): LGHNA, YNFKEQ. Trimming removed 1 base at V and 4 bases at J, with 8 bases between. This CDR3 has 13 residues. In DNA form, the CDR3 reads TGTGCCAGCAGCCAAGCGGGAGTGTACGAGCAGTACTTC. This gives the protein CASSQAGVYEQYF.

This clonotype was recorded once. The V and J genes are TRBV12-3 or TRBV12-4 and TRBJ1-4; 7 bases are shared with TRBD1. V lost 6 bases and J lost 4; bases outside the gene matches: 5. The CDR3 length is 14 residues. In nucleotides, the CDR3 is TGTGCCAGCAGAAGGGACAGTTATAATGAAAAACTGTTTTTT. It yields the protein CASRRDSYNEKLFF.

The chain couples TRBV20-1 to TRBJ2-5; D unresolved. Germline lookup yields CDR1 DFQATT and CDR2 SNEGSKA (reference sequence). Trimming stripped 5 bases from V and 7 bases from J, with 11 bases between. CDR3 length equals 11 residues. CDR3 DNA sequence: TGCAGTGCTCCCCTCGAGGTGACCCAGTACTTC. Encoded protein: CSAPLEVTQYF.

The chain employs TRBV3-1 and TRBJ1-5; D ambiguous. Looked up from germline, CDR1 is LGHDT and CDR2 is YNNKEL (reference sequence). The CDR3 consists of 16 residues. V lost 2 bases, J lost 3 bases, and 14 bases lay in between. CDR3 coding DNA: TGTGCCAGCAGCCAATCCCGAGGAGGGTTCAATCAGCCCCAGCATTTT. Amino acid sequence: CASSQSRGGFNQPQHF.

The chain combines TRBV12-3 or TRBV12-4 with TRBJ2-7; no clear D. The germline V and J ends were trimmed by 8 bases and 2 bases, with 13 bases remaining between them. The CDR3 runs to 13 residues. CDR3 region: CASWSGSPYEQYF. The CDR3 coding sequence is TGTGCCAGCTGGAGTGGAAGCCCCTACGAGCAGTACTTC.

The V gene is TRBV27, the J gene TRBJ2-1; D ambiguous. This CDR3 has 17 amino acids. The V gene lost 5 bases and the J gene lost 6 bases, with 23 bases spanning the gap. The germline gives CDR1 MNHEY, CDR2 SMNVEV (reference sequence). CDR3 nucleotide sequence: TGTGCCAGCAGTCCCACTCTCCTTTTGAGCCCGTCCAATGAGCAGTTCTTC. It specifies CASSPTLLLSPSNEQFF.

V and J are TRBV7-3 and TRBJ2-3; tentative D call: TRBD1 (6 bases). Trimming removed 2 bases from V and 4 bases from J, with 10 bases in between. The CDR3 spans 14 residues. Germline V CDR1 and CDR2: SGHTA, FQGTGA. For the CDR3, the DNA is TGTGCCAGCAGCTTATGGGACACCCCAGATACGCAGTATTTT. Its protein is CASSLWDTPDTQYF.

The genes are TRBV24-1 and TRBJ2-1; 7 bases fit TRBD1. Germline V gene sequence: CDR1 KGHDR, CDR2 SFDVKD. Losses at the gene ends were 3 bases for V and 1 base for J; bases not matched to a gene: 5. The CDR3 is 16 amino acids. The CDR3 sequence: CATSDQGGRSYNEQFF. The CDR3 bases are TGTGCCACCAGTGATCAAGGGGGCAGGTCCTACAATGAGCAGTTCTTC.

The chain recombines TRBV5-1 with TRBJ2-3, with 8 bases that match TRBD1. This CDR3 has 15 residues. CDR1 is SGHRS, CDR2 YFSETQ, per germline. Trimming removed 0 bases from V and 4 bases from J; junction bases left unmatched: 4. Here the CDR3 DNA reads TGCGCCAGCAGCTTGGTAGGCAGGGGGCCAGATACGCAGTATTTT. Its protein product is CASSLVGRGPDTQYF.